This T cell receptor beta chain was captured in a study of response to subunit inactivated influenza vaccine. Germline V lookup: CDR1 ENHRY, CDR2 SYGVKD. This CDR3 spans 18 amino acids. Losses at the gene ends were 5 bases for V and 2 bases for J; bases not matched to a gene: 14. A single record per CDR3 protein comes from TCRdb applying MiXCR to the RT-PCR reads. Here the sample spans roughly 190,000 distinct CDR3 sequences, over 9.5% being singletons. In its sample, this clonotype was seen a few times. These data also featured in a second study, about T cells expressing NK-cell markers. That work adds: cDNA encoding TCR beta was synthesized via 5'RACE template switching incorporating UMIs. Beta-chain profiling covered CD3+CD56+NKG2C+, CD3+CD56+NKG2C- and CD3+CD56-NKG2C+ sorted subsets.

This chain links TRBV10-3 with TRBJ2-2; 7 bases fit TRBD2. Sequencing was performed on CD8+ T cells sorted from PBMCs, taken about 12 days after vaccination. This receptor was taken from a man aged 50 to 59 who received an inactivated influenza vaccine. The CDR3 region is CAISHSPLGGGNTGELFF. In DNA form, the CDR3 reads TGTGCCATCAGTCACTCCCCTCTTGGCGGGGGAAACACCGGGGAGCTGTTTTTT.